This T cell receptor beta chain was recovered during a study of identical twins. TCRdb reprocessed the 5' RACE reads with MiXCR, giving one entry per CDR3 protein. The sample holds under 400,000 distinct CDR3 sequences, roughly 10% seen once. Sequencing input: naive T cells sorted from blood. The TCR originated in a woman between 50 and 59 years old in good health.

CDR3 amino acids: CASSGGFGSANTGELFF. The CDR3 DNA follows: TGCGCCAGCAGCGGGGGGTTCGGGAGCGCGAACACCGGGGAGCTGTTTTTT. The chain couples TRBV5-1 to TRBJ2-2; D may be TRBD2 (6 bases). CDR3 length equals 17 residues. V was pared by 4 bases and J by 0 bases, with 16 bases between. The germline gives CDR1 SGHRS, CDR2 YFSETQ. Based on the CDR3 plus reference TRBV5-1 and TRBJ2-2, the full variable domain is KAGVTQTPRYLIKTRGQQVTLSCSPISGHRSVSWYQQTPGQGLQFLFEYFSETQRNKGNFPGRFSGRQFSNSRSEMNVSTLELGDSALYLCASSGGFGSANTGELFFGEGSRLTVL.